The 4 T cell receptor beta chains below come from one sample, sequenced in a study of identifying expanded T cells in peripheral blood (dated by TCRdb to between 2018 and 2020). The library relied on the immunoSEQ multiplex PCR assay. What TCRdb holds here is the immuneACCESS table cut down to in-frame rearrangements. Part of the clones is not present; checked against another copy, under half of the missing clones reflect an unresolved V gene, and the others are unexplained. Within this sample are about 100,000 clones, with 88% of them counted one time only. About 6% of the sample lies in the top ten. Sequenced input: blood. The source is a person aged 18 to 75 in good health.

The chain is built from TRBV7-2 and TRBJ2-7, with D perhaps matching TRBD2 (5 bases). The CDR3 runs to 13 residues. Deletions cut 5 bases from V and 3 bases from J, with 11 bases between. Germline CDR1 SGHTA, CDR2 FQGNSA. The CDR3 nucleotides read TGTGCCAGCAGCAGCGTAGAGGGCTACGAGCAGTACTTC. Protein: CASSSVEGYEQYF.

The chain has TRBV5-6 and TRBJ2-4; tentative D call: TRBD1 (5 bases). From germline, CDR1 is SGHDT and CDR2 YYEEEE. The CDR3 extends over 13 amino acids. Deletions cut 1 base from V and 6 bases from J, with 8 bases between. DNA of the CDR3: TGTGCCAGCAGCTTGCGACAGATAAACATTCAGTACTTC. The encoded protein is CASSLRQINIQYF.

The rearrangement uses TRBV27 and TRBJ1-4; 8 bases match TRBD1. The length of the CDR3 is 16 residues. J was trimmed by 3 bases and V by 6 bases; bases with no gene match: 9. Germline V CDR1 and CDR2: MNHEY, SMNVEV (reference sequence). CDR3 protein: CASRATGAGANEKLFF. CDR3 in DNA: TGTGCCAGCAGAGCGACAGGGGCGGGAGCTAATGAAAAACTGTTTTTT.

In DNA form, the CDR3 reads TGTGCCACCAGCAGCGGTAGCGGGGGGCCCACAGATACGCAGTATTTT. Translation: CATSSGSGGPTDTQYF. The chain recombines TRBV15 with TRBJ2-3; the match to TRBD2 covers 10 bases. The V segment lost 3 bases and the J segment 2 bases; nucleotides outside the gene matches: 5. Germline V gene sequence: CDR1 LNHNV, CDR2 YYDKDF (reference sequence). CDR3 length: 16 amino acids. The variable domain in full, completed from reference TRBV15 and TRBJ2-3, reads DAMVIQNPRYQVTQFGKPVTLSCSQTLNHNVMYWYQQKSSQAPKLLFHYYDKDFNNEADTPDNFQSRRPNTSFCFLDIRSPGLGDTAMYLCATSSGSGGPTDTQYFGPGTRLTVL.